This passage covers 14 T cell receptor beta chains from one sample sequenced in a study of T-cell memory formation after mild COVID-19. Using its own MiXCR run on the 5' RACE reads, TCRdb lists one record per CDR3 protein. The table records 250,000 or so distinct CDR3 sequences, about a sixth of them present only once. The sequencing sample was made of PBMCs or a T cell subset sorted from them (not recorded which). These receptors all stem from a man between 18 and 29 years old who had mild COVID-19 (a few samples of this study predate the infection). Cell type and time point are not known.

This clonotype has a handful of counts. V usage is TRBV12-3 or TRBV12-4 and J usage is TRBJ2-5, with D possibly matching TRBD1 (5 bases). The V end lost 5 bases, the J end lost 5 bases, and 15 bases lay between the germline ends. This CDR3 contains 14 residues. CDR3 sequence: CASSPQVVRETQYF. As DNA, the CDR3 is TGTGCCAGCAGTCCACAGGTTGTTAGGGAGACCCAGTACTTC.

The chain's CDR3 is CASSQGSSGEETQYF. The CDR3 coding sequence is TGTGCCAGCAGCCAAGGGTCTAGCGGGGAAGAGACCCAGTACTTC. The chain uses TRBV4-2 and TRBJ2-5, with TRBD2 matching over 9 bases. Germline V gene data show CDR1 as LGHNA and CDR2 as YNFKEQ. V trimming: 1 base; J trimming: 3 bases; junction bases outside the gene matches: 3. There are 15 residues in the CDR3.

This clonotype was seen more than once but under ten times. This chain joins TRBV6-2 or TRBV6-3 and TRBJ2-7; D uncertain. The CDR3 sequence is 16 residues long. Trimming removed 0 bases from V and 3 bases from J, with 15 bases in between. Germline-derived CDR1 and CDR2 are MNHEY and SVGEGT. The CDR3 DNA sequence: TGTGCCAGCAGTTACTCTTACGGGCAGGCTGACTACGAGCAGTACGTC. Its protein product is CASSYSYGQADYEQYV.

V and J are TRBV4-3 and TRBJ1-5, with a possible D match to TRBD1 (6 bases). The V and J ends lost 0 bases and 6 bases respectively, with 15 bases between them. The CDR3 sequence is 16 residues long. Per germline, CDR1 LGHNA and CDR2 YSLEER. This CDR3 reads CASSQDLGNRAQPQHF. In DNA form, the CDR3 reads TGCGCCAGCAGCCAAGACCTGGGGAACAGGGCTCAGCCCCAGCATTTT.

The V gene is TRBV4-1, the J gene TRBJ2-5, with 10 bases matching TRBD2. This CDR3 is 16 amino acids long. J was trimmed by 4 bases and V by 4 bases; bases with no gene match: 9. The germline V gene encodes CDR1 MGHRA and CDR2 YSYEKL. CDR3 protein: CASSLVAGGYTETQYF. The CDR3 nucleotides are TGCGCCAGCAGCCTCGTAGCGGGGGGCTATACAGAGACCCAGTACTTC.

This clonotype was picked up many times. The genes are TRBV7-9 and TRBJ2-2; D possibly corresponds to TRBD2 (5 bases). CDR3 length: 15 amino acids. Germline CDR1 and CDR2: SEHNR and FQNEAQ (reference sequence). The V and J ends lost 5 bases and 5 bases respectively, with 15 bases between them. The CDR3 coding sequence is TGTGCCAGCAGCGCCCAGTTATCGGGGACCGGGGAGCTGTTTTTT. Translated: CASSAQLSGTGELFF.

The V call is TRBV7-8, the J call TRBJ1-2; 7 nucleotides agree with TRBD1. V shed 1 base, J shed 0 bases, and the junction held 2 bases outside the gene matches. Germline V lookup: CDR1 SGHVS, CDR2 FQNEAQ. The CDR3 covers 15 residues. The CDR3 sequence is CASSLEGASNYGYTF. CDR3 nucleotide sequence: TGTGCCAGCAGCTTAGAGGGGGCGTCTAACTATGGCTACACCTTC. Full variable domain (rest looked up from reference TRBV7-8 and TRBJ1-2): GAGVSQSPRYKVAKRGQDVALRCDPISGHVSLFWYQQALGQGPEFLTYFQNEAQLDKSGLPSDRFFAERPEGSVSTLKIQRTQQEDSAVYLCASSLEGASNYGYTFGSGTRLTVV.

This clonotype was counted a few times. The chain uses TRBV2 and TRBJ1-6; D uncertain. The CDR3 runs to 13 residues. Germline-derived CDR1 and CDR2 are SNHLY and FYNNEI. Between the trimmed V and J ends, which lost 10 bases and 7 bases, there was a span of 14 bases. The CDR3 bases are TGTGCCACTTCCGTGGGTCAAAATTCACCCCTCCACTTT. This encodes CATSVGQNSPLHF.

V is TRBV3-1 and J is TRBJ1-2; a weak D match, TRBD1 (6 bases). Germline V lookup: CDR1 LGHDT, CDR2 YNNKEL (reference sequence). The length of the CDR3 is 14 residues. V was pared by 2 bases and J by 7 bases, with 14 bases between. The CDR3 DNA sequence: TGTGCCAGCAGCCAATCGGAAGGGGGAAGTGGCTACACCTTC. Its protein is CASSQSEGGSGYTF.

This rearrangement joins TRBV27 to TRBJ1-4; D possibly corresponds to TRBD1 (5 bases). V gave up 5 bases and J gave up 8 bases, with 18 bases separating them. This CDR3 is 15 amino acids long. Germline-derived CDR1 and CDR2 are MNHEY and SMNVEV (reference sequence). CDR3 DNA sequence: TGTGCCAGCAGTCCGGGGACCGGGCCCCTGGAAAAACTGTTTTTT. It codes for CASSPGTGPLEKLFF.

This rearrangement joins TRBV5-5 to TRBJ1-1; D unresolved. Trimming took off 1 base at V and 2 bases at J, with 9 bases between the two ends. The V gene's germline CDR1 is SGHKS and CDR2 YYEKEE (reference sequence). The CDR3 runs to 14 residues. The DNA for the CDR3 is TGTGCCAGCAGCTTGAGAAGGGTCAACACTGAAGCTTTCTTT. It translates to CASSLRRVNTEAFF.

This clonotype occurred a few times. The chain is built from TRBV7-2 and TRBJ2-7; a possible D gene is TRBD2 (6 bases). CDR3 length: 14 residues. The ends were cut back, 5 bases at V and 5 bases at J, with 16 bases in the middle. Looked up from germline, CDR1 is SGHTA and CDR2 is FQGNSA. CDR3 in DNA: TGTGCCAGCAGCCCGCAGACTAGTATACACGAGCAGTACTTC. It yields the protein CASSPQTSIHEQYF.

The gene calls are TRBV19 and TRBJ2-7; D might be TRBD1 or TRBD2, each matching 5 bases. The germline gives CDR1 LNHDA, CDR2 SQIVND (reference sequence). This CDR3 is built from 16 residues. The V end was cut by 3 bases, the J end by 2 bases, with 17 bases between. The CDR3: CASSIGGARQTYEQYF. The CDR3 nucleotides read TGTGCCAGTAGTATTGGGGGTGCCCGACAAACCTACGAGCAGTACTTC.

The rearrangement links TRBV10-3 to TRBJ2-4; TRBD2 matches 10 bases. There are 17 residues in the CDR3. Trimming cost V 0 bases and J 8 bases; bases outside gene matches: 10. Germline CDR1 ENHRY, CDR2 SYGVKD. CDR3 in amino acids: CAISESMTSGPEDIQYF. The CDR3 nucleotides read TGTGCCATCAGTGAGTCGATGACTAGCGGGCCGGAGGACATTCAGTACTTC.